The clone carrying this T cell receptor beta chain came up many times. Antigen unknown. This record comes from a study of spatial heterogeneity in lung cancer. Study details: Detected beta-chain sequences consistently exceeded alpha-chain sequences.

This CDR3 region has 15 residues. Trimming left V 5 bases short and J 0 bases short, with 14 bases between. Points from the study as a whole: For expanded intratumoral alpha and beta TCRs, counts tracked tumor mutation counts. Expanded TCRs classified as ubiquitous or regional were counted, and these counts tracked ubiquitous and regional nonsynonymous mutations, respectively.

As for time point: sample taken at primary tumor resection. The sequenced material consisted of unsorted whole RNA from tumor, nontumor lung or frozen PBMC. TCRdb called the 5' RACE reads again in MiXCR, with one record for every CDR3 protein. There are roughly 16,000 distinct CDR3 sequences in the sample; 6.8% occur only once, and around 20% lies in the top ten. Here the sequenced sample was lung tumor tissue, taken at surgery. The receptor was derived from a female donor with early-stage non-small cell lung cancer. The V gene is TRBV12-3 or TRBV12-4, the J gene TRBJ2-7; D could derive from TRBD1 or TRBD2 (5 bases each). In DNA, the CDR3 is TGTGCCAGCAGTCGGGATGTTGGGGCCTCCTACGAGCAGTACTTC. Translated, it gives CASSRDVGASYEQYF.